Listed below are T cell receptor beta chains from one sample, sequenced in a study of cytomegalovirus exposure and HLA in healthy donors. Sequencing was performed with immunoSEQ multiplex PCR; in TCRdb, only in-frame clones are kept and a portion is missing. The profile shows about 190,000 clones, roughly three quarters of them singletons. The specimen was PBMCs. These receptors originate from a woman aged 18-30 years in good health and CMV-seronegative. Each CDR3 is given with its conserved first and last residue. The D gene is left open where the match is weak. Only some rows state a clone size, as once, few, many or a class for expanded clones.

CDR3aa: CASSWDRGDGYTF
CDR3nt: TGTGCCAGCAGCTGGGACAGGGGAGATGGCTACACCTTC
d_gene: TRBD1
v_gene: TRBV7-3
j_gene: TRBJ1-2
abundance: few

CDR3aa: CASSPQKDRAGNTIYF
CDR3nt: TGTGCCAGCTCACCCCAAAAGGACAGGGCTGGAAACACCATATATTTT
d_gene: TRBD1
v_gene: TRBV18
j_gene: TRBJ1-3
abundance: NA

CDR3aa: CASSPVIGTAYEQYF
CDR3nt: TGTGCCAGCTCACCAGTTATCGGGACAGCATACGAGCAGTACTTC
d_gene: TRBD1
v_gene: TRBV18
j_gene: TRBJ2-7
abundance: NA

CDR3aa: CASRPDRDSQPQHF
CDR3nt: TGTGCCAGCAGACCGGACAGGGATAGTCAGCCCCAGCATTTT
d_gene: TRBD1
v_gene: TRBV28
j_gene: TRBJ1-5
abundance: few

CDR3aa: CASSLSGLAGKQFF
CDR3nt: TGTGCCAGCAGCTTGTCGGGGCTAGCGGGGAAGCAGTTCTTC
d_gene: TRBD2
v_gene: TRBV5-4
j_gene: TRBJ2-1
abundance: NA

CDR3aa: CASSRTSGGQTQYF
CDR3nt: TGTGCCAGTAGTAGGACTAGCGGGGGACAGACCCAGTACTTC
d_gene: TRBD2
v_gene: TRBV19
j_gene: TRBJ2-5
abundance: NA

CDR3aa: CASSQPLAGSGGEQFF
CDR3nt: TGTGCCAGCAGTCAACCTCTAGCGGGATCTGGGGGTGAGCAGTTCTTC
d_gene: TRBD2
v_gene: TRBV28
j_gene: TRBJ2-1
abundance: once

CDR3aa: CASSLGRSSGNTIYF
CDR3nt: TGTGCCAGCAGCTTAGGACGGAGCTCTGGAAACACCATATATTTT
d_gene: NA
v_gene: TRBV11-2
j_gene: TRBJ1-3
abundance: NA

CDR3aa: CASRGGGQLTGELFF
CDR3nt: TGTGCCAGCAGGGGGGGTGGGCAGTTGACCGGGGAGCTGTTTTTT
d_gene: NA
v_gene: TRBV5-4
j_gene: TRBJ2-2
abundance: few

CDR3aa: CASKAAQGNTEAFF
CDR3nt: TGTGCCAGTAAAGCGGCACAGGGGAACACTGAAGCTTTCTTT
d_gene: NA
v_gene: TRBV19
j_gene: TRBJ1-1
abundance: NA

CDR3aa: CASSSFGQGSYNEQFF
CDR3nt: TGTGCCAGCAGTAGTTTCGGGCAGGGTTCGTACAATGAGCAGTTCTTC
d_gene: NA
v_gene: TRBV28
j_gene: TRBJ2-1
abundance: NA

CDR3aa: CASSKTVEYTGELFF
CDR3nt: TGCGCCAGCAGTAAGACAGTTGAGTACACCGGGGAGCTGTTTTTT
d_gene: NA
v_gene: TRBV10-2
j_gene: TRBJ2-2
abundance: NA

CDR3aa: CASIRTGRRLWTQYF
CDR3nt: TGTGCCAGCATCCGGACAGGGAGGCGCTTATGGACCCAGTACTTC
d_gene: TRBD1
v_gene: TRBV5-8
j_gene: TRBJ2-5
abundance: NA

CDR3aa: CASSSRVGGSPLHF
CDR3nt: TGTGCCAGCAGCTCCAGGGTTGGCGGCTCACCCCTCCACTTT
d_gene: NA
v_gene: TRBV5-6
j_gene: TRBJ1-6
abundance: NA

CDR3aa: CASSASGSGYEQYF
CDR3nt: TGTGCCAGCAGTGCCTCGGGTAGCGGCTACGAGCAGTACTTC
d_gene: NA
v_gene: TRBV2
j_gene: TRBJ2-7
abundance: NA

CDR3aa: CASSRRGTNEKLFF
CDR3nt: TGTGCCAGCAGCCGCAGGGGCACTAATGAAAAACTGTTTTTT
d_gene: NA
v_gene: TRBV11-2
j_gene: TRBJ1-4
abundance: NA

CDR3aa: CASSGGIPNQPQHF
CDR3nt: TGTGCCAGTAGTGGGGGGATCCCTAATCAGCCCCAGCATTTT
d_gene: NA
v_gene: TRBV19
j_gene: TRBJ1-5
abundance: NA

CDR3aa: CASSPSGGLNQPQHF
CDR3nt: TGTGCCAGTAGTCCTTCAGGGGGGCTCAATCAGCCCCAGCATTTT
d_gene: TRBD1
v_gene: TRBV19
j_gene: TRBJ1-5
abundance: NA